The rows below give T cell receptor beta chains drawn from one sample of a study of OX40 agonist ivuxolimab in advanced cancers. Repertoires were generated with immunoSEQ multiplex PCR, while TCRdb's copy carries only in-frame clones and drops some. In the table there are fewer than 120,000 clones, approximately 89% of which are singletons. This specimen was CD4+ or CD8+ T cells sorted from blood, taken in a trial of the OX40 agonist ivuxolimab. These receptors all come from an adult with an advanced solid tumor such as melanoma, head and neck, liver or kidney cancer. The CDR3 runs from the conserved cysteine through the conserved F or W. Fields, in order: clone size, D gene, V gene, J gene, CDR3 DNA, CDR3 protein. The D gene is left open where the match is weak. Expanded clones get a size class; other rows say once, few or many, or leave the size out.

clone size: -
D gene: TRBD1
V gene: TRBV7-9
J gene: TRBJ1-6
CDR3 DNA: TGTGCCAGCAGCACCAGGGGGAAGGTGGATAATTCACCCCTCCACTTT
CDR3 protein: CASSTRGKVDNSPLHF

clone size: -
D gene: -
V gene: TRBV7-3
J gene: TRBJ2-3
CDR3 DNA: TGTGCCAGCAGCTTGTCTACAGATACGCAGTATTTT
CDR3 protein: CASSLSTDTQYF

clone size: few
D gene: -
V gene: TRBV11-3
J gene: TRBJ1-1
CDR3 DNA: TGTGCCAGCAGCTTCGATAGGGGCACTGAAGCTTTCTTT
CDR3 protein: CASSFDRGTEAFF

clone size: -
D gene: TRBD1
V gene: TRBV6-5
J gene: TRBJ1-2
CDR3 DNA: TGTGCCAGCAGCGCCCGGGACAGGGGGCATTATGGCTACACCTTC
CDR3 protein: CASSARDRGHYGYTF

clone size: -
D gene: -
V gene: TRBV4-2
J gene: TRBJ1-3
CDR3 DNA: TGTGCCAGCAGCCAAGAGTTTCGGGACACCAGCTCTGGAAACACCATATATTTT
CDR3 protein: CASSQEFRDTSSGNTIYF

clone size: -
D gene: TRBD2
V gene: TRBV11-2
J gene: TRBJ2-2
CDR3 DNA: TGTGCCAGCAGCCTCCTGACTAGCGGGAGGGTTACCGGGGAGCTGTTTTTT
CDR3 protein: CASSLLTSGRVTGELFF

clone size: -
D gene: -
V gene: TRBV6-1
J gene: TRBJ2-7
CDR3 DNA: TGTGCCAGCAGTGTTCGGTCCCTCGAGCAGTACTTC
CDR3 protein: CASSVRSLEQYF

clone size: -
D gene: TRBD1
V gene: TRBV4-3
J gene: TRBJ2-3
CDR3 DNA: TGCGCCAGCAGCCTTCAAATCCTCTCGGGACAGGGGATGACAGATACGCAGTATTTT
CDR3 protein: CASSLQILSGQGMTDTQYF

clone size: few
D gene: TRBD2
V gene: TRBV28
J gene: TRBJ2-7
CDR3 DNA: TGTGCCAGCAACCCCCCGGGACTAGCGGCCTACGAGCAGTACTTC
CDR3 protein: CASNPPGLAAYEQYF

clone size: -
D gene: -
V gene: TRBV9
J gene: TRBJ2-1
CDR3 DNA: TGTGCCAGCAGCGTAGACAGGTACTACAATGAGCAGTTCTTC
CDR3 protein: CASSVDRYYNEQFF

clone size: -
D gene: -
V gene: TRBV25-1
J gene: TRBJ1-2
CDR3 DNA: TGTGCCAGCAGTTTGGCAGGACTTAACTATGGCTACACCTTC
CDR3 protein: CASSLAGLNYGYTF

clone size: -
D gene: -
V gene: TRBV5-4
J gene: TRBJ1-1
CDR3 DNA: TGTGCCAGCAGCTACCTAGGCGGGGGTGTGAACACTGAAGCTTTCTTT
CDR3 protein: CASSYLGGGVNTEAFF

clone size: -
D gene: TRBD1
V gene: TRBV15
J gene: TRBJ2-7
CDR3 DNA: TGTGCCACCAGCAGAGAACCCCGGGACAGGAGGGAGCAGTACTTC
CDR3 protein: CATSREPRDRREQYF

clone size: -
D gene: -
V gene: TRBV27
J gene: TRBJ1-3
CDR3 DNA: TGTGCCAGCAGGCCCATTCAGAGCGCTGGAAACACCATATATTTT
CDR3 protein: CASRPIQSAGNTIYF

clone size: -
D gene: -
V gene: TRBV2
J gene: TRBJ2-5
CDR3 DNA: TGTGCCAGCAGTGAAGGACGCGGGGTAGAGACCCAGTACTTC
CDR3 protein: CASSEGRGVETQYF

clone size: -
D gene: TRBD1
V gene: TRBV5-8
J gene: TRBJ2-3
CDR3 DNA: TGTGCCACCCTCCCCAGGGACAGTCATACGCAGTATTTT
CDR3 protein: CATLPRDSHTQYF

clone size: -
D gene: -
V gene: TRBV27
J gene: TRBJ1-4
CDR3 DNA: TGTGCCAGCTCCCTCTCGGGGGATAATGAAAAACTGTTTTTT
CDR3 protein: CASSLSGDNEKLFF

clone size: -
D gene: TRBD2
V gene: TRBV30
J gene: TRBJ2-2
CDR3 DNA: TGTGCCTGGGATGAGGGAAGCGGGGGGCCCACCGGGGAGCTGTTTTTT
CDR3 protein: CAWDEGSGGPTGELFF

clone size: -
D gene: -
V gene: TRBV27
J gene: TRBJ2-7
CDR3 DNA: TGTGCCAGCAGTTCGTATGCCCGTCAAGCGGTCAGAAGCTACGAGCAGTACTTC
CDR3 protein: CASSSYARQAVRSYEQYF

clone size: few
D gene: -
V gene: TRBV6-4
J gene: TRBJ1-6
CDR3 DNA: TGTGCCAGCAGTGTCACTCCGGGAAATTCACCCCTCCACTTT
CDR3 protein: CASSVTPGNSPLHF

clone size: -
D gene: TRBD1
V gene: TRBV10-3
J gene: TRBJ1-4
CDR3 DNA: TGTGCCATCAACCGGGACAGGGATGAAAAACTGTTTTTT
CDR3 protein: CAINRDRDEKLFF

clone size: -
D gene: TRBD1
V gene: TRBV2
J gene: TRBJ1-5
CDR3 DNA: TGTGCCAGCGGCAGGGGGTTTAGCAATCAGCCCCAGCATTTT
CDR3 protein: CASGRGFSNQPQHF

clone size: -
D gene: TRBD1
V gene: TRBV30
J gene: TRBJ1-2
CDR3 DNA: TGTGCCTGGAGTGTACTGAAGGGACAGGGCGCCGGGGGCTACACCTTC
CDR3 protein: CAWSVLKGQGAGGYTF

clone size: -
D gene: -
V gene: TRBV12-5
J gene: TRBJ1-2
CDR3 DNA: TGTGCTAGTGGTTTGGTAGCCAGCTATGGCTACACCTTC
CDR3 protein: CASGLVASYGYTF

clone size: -
D gene: TRBD1
V gene: TRBV29-1
J gene: TRBJ2-3
CDR3 DNA: TGCAGCGTCCAGGGCCTATGGACAGGGTCGGGTGGCACAGATACGCAGTATTTT
CDR3 protein: CSVQGLWTGSGGTDTQYF

clone size: -
D gene: -
V gene: TRBV14
J gene: TRBJ2-1
CDR3 DNA: TGTGCCAGCAGCCAAGATGTGGGATTGAGGGGCGGTGAGCAGTTCTTC
CDR3 protein: CASSQDVGLRGGEQFF

clone size: -
D gene: -
V gene: TRBV10-3
J gene: TRBJ1-2
CDR3 DNA: TGTGCCATCAGTGGCCCAGGGGACTATGGCTACACCTTC
CDR3 protein: CAISGPGDYGYTF

clone size: few
D gene: -
V gene: TRBV5-1
J gene: TRBJ1-2
CDR3 DNA: TGCGCCAGCAGGGAGACAGACTATGGCTACACCTTC
CDR3 protein: CASRETDYGYTF

clone size: -
D gene: -
V gene: TRBV5-1
J gene: TRBJ2-2
CDR3 DNA: TGCGCCAGCACCACCGAGAACACCGGGGAGCTGTTTTTT
CDR3 protein: CASTTENTGELFF